This T cell receptor (beta chain) was recorded in a study of T cells in Graves' hyperthyroidism and ophthalmopathy. RNA transcripts gave rise to amplified TCR beta CDR3 regions. HTBI primers were employed in a first-round RT-PCR of the TCR CDR3. TCRdb reprocessed the multiplex PCR reads with MiXCR, giving one entry per CDR3 protein. The top ten clones hold roughly 35% of a sample with approximately 250,000 distinct CDR3 sequences, about 24% of them seen once. There are 14 residues in the CDR3. J gave up 6 bases and V 0 bases, and 4 bases lay outside the gene matches. Germline CDR1 reads MNHEY; CDR2 reads SVGEGT. Overall study results and limits: Most clonotypes expanded in thyroid above 0.001 were likewise present in blood.

This clonotype showed up just a few times. Its cognate antigen is unknown. A NOSPECS grade of at least 4, a Clinical Activity Score of at least 3 and duration under 3 months were recorded in ophthalmopathy patients. The specimen sequenced was blood. V usage is TRBV6-2 or TRBV6-3 and J usage is TRBJ2-7, with 8 nucleotides matching TRBD2. This clonotype was sampled from a woman between 40 and 50 years old with Graves' ophthalmopathy. CDR3 DNA sequence: TGTGCCAGCAGTTACTCCGGGACTAGGCTCGAGCAGTACTTC. Translating gives CASSYSGTRLEQYF.